One and the same sample provided the 19 T cell receptor beta chains below, sequenced in a study of blood T cell repertoires in COVID-19. The table came from immunoSEQ multiplex PCR; TCRdb's copy has only in-frame clones and leaves some out. This sample has about 260,000 clones, with 85% to 90% found just once. Sequences were obtained from peripheral blood. These receptors came from a middle-aged woman who had recovered from COVID-19.

The rearrangement uses TRBV5-4 and TRBJ1-6, with a weak D call TRBD1 (5 bases). The germline V gene encodes CDR1 SGHNT and CDR2 YYREEE (reference sequence). CDR3 length: 12 amino acids. Trimming removed 7 bases at V and 7 bases at J, with 9 bases between. For the CDR3, the DNA is TGTGCCAGCCGGGGGGACAATTCACCCCTCCACTTT. Its protein product is CASRGDNSPLHF. Based on the CDR3 plus reference TRBV5-4 and TRBJ1-6, the full variable domain is ETGVTQSPTHLIKTRGQQVTLRCSSQSGHNTVSWYQQALGQGPQFIFQYYREEENGRGNFPPRFSGLQFPNYSSELNVNALELDDSALYLCASRGDNSPLHFGNGTRLTVT.

This rearrangement joins TRBV14 to TRBJ2-6; possible D gene TRBD1, 7 bases. Germline CDR1 SGHDN, CDR2 FVKESK. The CDR3 is 17 residues long. V lost 4 bases and J lost 2, with 15 bases in between. The CDR3 here is CASSPQGGRAGANVLTF. The CDR3 nucleotides read TGTGCCAGCAGCCCGCAGGGGGGTCGAGCTGGGGCCAACGTCCTGACTTTC.

The chain is built from TRBV6-5 and TRBJ1-1; D might be TRBD1 (5 bases). Germline CDR1 is MNHEY and CDR2 is SVGAGI. CDR3 size: 14 residues. Trimming stripped 6 bases from V and 1 base from J, with 12 bases between. The CDR3 region is CASSLTGGNTEAFF. The DNA for the CDR3 is TGTGCCAGCAGCCTGACGGGGGGGAACACTGAAGCTTTCTTT.

The chain joins TRBV19 to TRBJ1-1; 7 bases agree with TRBD1. CDR1 is LNHDA and CDR2 is SQIVND in the germline V gene (reference sequence). V trimming: 9 bases; J trimming: 0 bases; junction bases outside the gene matches: 13. The CDR3 is 16 amino acids. CDR3: CASHRDREGMNTEAFF. CDR3 in DNA: TGTGCCAGCCACCGGGACAGAGAAGGTATGAACACTGAAGCTTTCTTT.

The chain is built from TRBV18 and TRBJ1-4, with no clear D. Germline V lookup: CDR1 KGHSH, CDR2 LQKENI. This CDR3 is built from 14 residues. V shed 6 bases and J shed 3 bases, with 11 bases lying between them. The CDR3 sequence is CASSPTVANEKLFF. Written as DNA, the CDR3 is TGTGCCAGCTCGCCCACGGTAGCTAATGAAAAACTGTTTTTT.

The chain joins TRBV6-1 to TRBJ2-7; no clear D. The germline V and J ends were trimmed by 2 bases and 2 bases, with 13 bases remaining between them. This CDR3 has 15 amino acids. The germline V gene encodes CDR1 MNHNS and CDR2 SASEGT. CDR3 DNA sequence: TGTGCCAGCAGTGAACCCTGGGTGACACCCTACGAGCAGTACTTC. The encoded protein is CASSEPWVTPYEQYF.

The chain uses TRBV2 and TRBJ1-5; D is unclear. The V gene's germline CDR1 is SNHLY and CDR2 FYNNEI. The CDR3 sequence is 13 residues long. The V gene lost 5 bases and the J gene lost 0 bases, with 5 bases spanning the gap. CDR3 in DNA: TGTGCCAGCAGTCCCTATAGCAATCAGCCCCAGCATTTT. It codes for CASSPYSNQPQHF.

This clone was recorded only once. This rearrangement joins TRBV2 to TRBJ1-3, with D possibly matching TRBD1 (6 bases). Deletions cut 6 bases from V and 0 bases from J, with 12 bases between. Germline V gene data show CDR1 as SNHLY and CDR2 as FYNNEI. This CDR3 has 15 amino acids. The CDR3 DNA is TGTGCCAGCAGATTTCGGACAGCCTCTGGAAACACCATATATTTT. Amino acids: CASRFRTASGNTIYF.

With respect to this clone: Within the sample, other DNA sequences also encode this same CDR3. The V and J genes are TRBV2 and TRBJ2-2; 8 bases match TRBD2. The length of the CDR3 is 14 residues. CDR1 and CDR2 from the germline V gene are SNHLY and FYNNEI. V shed 4 bases and J 4 bases; nucleotides not matched to a gene: 2. CDR3 sequence (DNA): TGTGCCAGCAGTGGGCTAGCGGGCACCGGGGAGCTGTTTTTT. This gives the protein CASSGLAGTGELFF. The entire variable domain, with the rest obtained from reference TRBV2 and TRBJ2-2, is as follows: EPEVTQTPSHQVTQMGQEVILRCVPISNHLYFYWYRQILGQKVEFLVSFYNNEISEKSEIFDDQFSVERPDGSNFTLKIRSTKLEDSAMYFCASSGLAGTGELFFGEGSRLTVL.

The gene calls are TRBV27 and TRBJ1-4, with a possible D match to TRBD1 (6 bases). Germline V gene sequence: CDR1 MNHEY, CDR2 SMNVEV (reference sequence). V lost 7 bases and J 5 bases, leaving 14 bases between the germline ends. This CDR3 comprises 14 residues. The CDR3 here is CASTSGGGNEKLFF. As DNA, the CDR3 is TGTGCCAGCACCTCGGGGGGGGGCAATGAAAAACTGTTTTTT.

The rearrangement joins TRBV3-1 (or the pseudogene TRBV3-2) to TRBJ1-1; 8 positions agree with TRBD1. V was pared by 0 bases and J by 8 bases, with 2 bases of the junction left unmatched. The CDR3 is 13 residues long. Germline V CDR1 and CDR2: LGHDT, YNNKEL (reference sequence). CDR3 protein: CASSQDRDREAFF. CDR3 nucleotides: TGTGCCAGCAGCCAAGATCGGGACAGGGAAGCTTTCTTT.

This chain links TRBV12-5 with TRBJ2-3; D not resolved. This CDR3 comprises 13 residues. Germline-derived CDR1 and CDR2 are LGHNT and FRNRAP. The ends were cut back, 6 bases at V and 2 bases at J, with 9 bases in the middle. The CDR3 DNA is TGTGCTAGTGGCCCGACAAACACAGATACGCAGTATTTT. Encoded protein: CASGPTNTDTQYF.

J is TRBJ1-5 and V is TRBV30; TRBD1 matches at 7 bases. CDR1 and CDR2 (germline): GTSNPN, SVGIG (reference sequence). After removal of 5 bases from V and 4 bases from J, the junction contained 8 bases not matched to a gene. The CDR3 runs 14 residues. CDR3 DNA sequence: TGTGCCTGGGAAAGGAGGGACAGAAATCAGCCCCAGCATTTT. Protein sequence: CAWERRDRNQPQHF.

CDR3 sequence reads: CSVFSGAETQYF. The CDR3 DNA reads as TGCAGCGTTTTTAGCGGCGCGGAGACCCAGTACTTC. The rearrangement joins TRBV29-1 to TRBJ2-5; D perhaps matches TRBD2 (6 bases). Germline CDR1 and CDR2: SQVTM and ANQGSEA. The CDR3 loop spans 12 amino acids. V shed 5 bases and J shed 5 bases, with 12 bases lying between them.

The chain is built from TRBV30 and TRBJ1-2; D is perhaps TRBD1 (6 bases). This CDR3 region has 15 residues. The V end lost 2 bases, the J end lost 1 base, and 14 bases lay between the germline ends. In germline, CDR1 is GTSNPN, CDR2 SVGIG (reference sequence). The CDR3 spells CAWSSAGANNYGYTF. CDR3 DNA sequence: TGTGCCTGGAGTTCCGCAGGGGCCAATAACTATGGCTACACCTTC.

The V and J genes are TRBV13 and TRBJ2-7; TRBD2 aligns across 14 bases. The CDR3 totals 19 residues. J was trimmed by 7 bases and V by 5 bases; bases with no gene match: 19. CDR1 and CDR2 from the germline V gene are PRHDT and FYEKMQ (reference sequence). CDR3 loop: CASSVTDPGLAGERREQYF. The CDR3 DNA follows: TGTGCCAGCAGCGTAACAGACCCGGGACTAGCGGGGGAACGTCGAGAGCAGTACTTC.

Written as DNA, the CDR3 is TGTGCCAGCAGTAGGGCGGGGGGGGCACGCTACACCTTC. As protein: CASSRAGGARYTF. The rearrangement joins TRBV7-2 to TRBJ1-2; D is perhaps TRBD1 (6 bases). This CDR3 spans 13 amino acids. V was clipped by 6 bases and J by 9 bases, with 17 bases between them. The V gene's germline CDR1 is SGHTA and CDR2 FQGNSA.

This chain uses TRBV6-5 with TRBJ1-5, with TRBD1 identical over 7 bases. The CDR3 contains 15 residues. Germline values: CDR1 MNHEY, CDR2 SVGAGI. With V trimmed by 6 bases and J by 1 base, 6 bases remained unmatched. The CDR3 is CASRPTGASNQPQHF. CDR3 DNA: TGTGCCAGCAGACCCACAGGGGCCAGCAATCAGCCCCAGCATTTT.

J is TRBJ2-7 and V is TRBV7-9; D is unresolved. The V gene's germline CDR1 is SEHNR and CDR2 FQNEAQ (reference sequence). There are 13 residues in the CDR3. The germline V and J ends were trimmed by 6 bases and 6 bases, with 15 bases remaining between them. CDR3 region: CASSSTVHGEQYF. In DNA form, the CDR3 reads TGTGCCAGCAGTTCAACCGTCCACGGCGAGCAGTACTTC.